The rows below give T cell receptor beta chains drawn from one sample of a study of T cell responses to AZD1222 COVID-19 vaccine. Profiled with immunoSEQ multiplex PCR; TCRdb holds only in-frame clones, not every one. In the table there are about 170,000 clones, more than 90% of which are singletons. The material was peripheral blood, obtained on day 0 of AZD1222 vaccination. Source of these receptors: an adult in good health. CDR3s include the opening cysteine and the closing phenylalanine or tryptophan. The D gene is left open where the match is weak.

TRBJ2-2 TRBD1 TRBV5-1 CARSSGQGGTGELFF TGCGCCCGCAGCTCGGGACAGGGGGGCACCGGGGAGCTGTTTTTT
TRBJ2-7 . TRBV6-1 CASSESTRFSSYEQYF TGTGCCAGCAGTGAAAGTACGCGTTTTAGCTCCTACGAGCAGTACTTC
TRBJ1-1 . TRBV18 CASSPPEDYTEAFF TGTGCCAGCTCACCACCGGAAGACTATACTGAAGCTTTCTTT
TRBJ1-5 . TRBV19 CASSISWGERQPQHF TGTGCCAGTAGTATAAGTTGGGGGGAGAGGCAGCCCCAGCATTTT
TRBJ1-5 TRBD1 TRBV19 CASSIKGQGDQPQHF TGTGCCAGTAGTATAAAAGGACAGGGAGATCAGCCCCAGCATTTT
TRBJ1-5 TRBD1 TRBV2 CASGGQGVSNQPQHF TGTGCGAGCGGGGGACAGGGGGTGAGCAATCAGCCCCAGCATTTT
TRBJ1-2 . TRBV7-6 CASSLAGGDYGYTF TGTGCCAGCAGCTTAGCGGGGGGGGACTATGGCTACACCTTC
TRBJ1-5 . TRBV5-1 CASSSRPNQPQHF TGCGCCAGCAGCTCGCGGCCTAATCAGCCCCAGCATTTT
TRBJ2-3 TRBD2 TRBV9 CASSEGLAGVLTDTQYF TGTGCCAGCAGCGAAGGACTAGCGGGAGTCCTCACAGATACGCAGTATTTT
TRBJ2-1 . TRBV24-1 CATSDLKGDEQFF TGTGCCACCAGTGATTTAAAAGGCGATGAGCAGTTCTTC
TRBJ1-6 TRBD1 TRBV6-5 CASSLTRGLNSPLHF TGTGCCAGCAGCCTAACAAGGGGGCTGAATTCACCCCTCCACTTT
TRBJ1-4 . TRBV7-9 CASSTQTVATNEKLFF TGTGCCAGCAGCACACAGACAGTTGCAACTAATGAAAAACTGTTTTTT
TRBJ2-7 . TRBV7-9 CASTLLGASVSYEQYF TGTGCCAGCACGCTCCTCGGAGCGAGCGTCTCCTACGAGCAGTACTTC
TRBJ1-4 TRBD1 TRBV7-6 CASSLGTGGGRVEKLFF TGTGCCAGCAGCTTAGGGACAGGGGGCGGTCGTGTTGAAAAACTGTTTTTT
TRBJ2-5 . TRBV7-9 CASSLFQQETQYF TGTGCCAGCAGCTTATTCCAACAAGAGACCCAGTACTTC
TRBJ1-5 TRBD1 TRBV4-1 CASSQENRGDQPQHF TGCGCCAGCAGCCAAGAAAACAGGGGTGATCAGCCCCAGCATTTT
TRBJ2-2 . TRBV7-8 CASSLARDPKYTGELFF TGTGCCAGCAGCTTGGCTCGGGACCCTAAATACACCGGGGAGCTGTTTTTT
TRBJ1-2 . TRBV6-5 CASKAVTVTFHGYTF TGTGCCAGCAAGGCGGTGACAGTAACCTTCCATGGCTACACCTTC